These 20 T cell receptor beta chains came from one sample sequenced in a study of blood T cell repertoires in COVID-19. Sequencing used immunoSEQ multiplex PCR; TCRdb keeps in-frame clones, though not all of them. The data hold approximately 42,000 clones, with roughly 70% observed a single time. The sample was peripheral blood. All receptors come from a man older than 75 with acute or convalescent COVID-19.

This chain links TRBV5-4 with TRBJ1-3; 7 positions match TRBD1. This CDR3 has 14 amino acids. After removal of 3 bases from V and 4 bases from J, the junction contained 4 bases not matched to a gene. The germline V gene has CDR1 SGHNT and CDR2 YYREEE (reference sequence). CDR3: CASSSRTGGNTIYF. The CDR3 DNA sequence: TGTGCCAGCAGCTCAAGGACAGGAGGAAACACCATATATTTT.

This chain connects TRBV11-3 to TRBJ2-1; maybe TRBD2 (6 bases). The V end lost 5 bases, the J end lost 5 bases, and 19 bases lay between the germline ends. Looked up from germline, CDR1 is SGHNT and CDR2 is YENEEA. The CDR3 is made up of 16 amino acids. The CDR3 protein is CASSRSGELLNNEQFF. The CDR3 coding sequence is TGTGCCAGCAGCCGATCGGGGGAACTACTTAACAATGAGCAGTTCTTC.

V is TRBV24-1 and J is TRBJ2-2; possibly TRBD1 for D (6 bases). This CDR3 region has 16 residues. CDR1 is KGHDR, CDR2 SFDVKD, per germline. V shed 5 bases and J shed 4 bases, with 16 bases lying between them. The CDR3 protein is CATSGTDQLSTGELFF. The CDR3 DNA sequence: TGTGCCACCAGTGGGACAGACCAGCTTAGCACCGGGGAGCTGTTTTTT.

The V call is TRBV27, the J call TRBJ2-5; 7 bases are shared with TRBD1. From germline, CDR1 is MNHEY and CDR2 SMNVEV (reference sequence). J gave up 5 bases and V 4 bases, and 7 bases lay outside the gene matches. This CDR3 has 14 residues. CDR3 loop: CASSSEGRGETQYF. The CDR3, as DNA: TGTGCCAGCAGTTCCGAGGGCAGGGGGGAGACCCAGTACTTC.

The chain carries TRBV9 and TRBJ2-1; 14 bases map to TRBD2. This CDR3 is 15 amino acids long. V shed 0 bases and J 8 bases; nucleotides not matched to a gene: 1. Germline values: CDR1 SGDLS, CDR2 YYNGEE. The CDR3 loop is CASSVGTSGRHEQFF. The CDR3 bases are TGTGCCAGCAGCGTAGGGACTAGCGGGAGGCATGAGCAGTTCTTC.

This sequence joins TRBV6-5 and TRBJ2-7, with TRBD2 matching over 8 bases. Germline V lookup: CDR1 MNHEY, CDR2 SVGAGI. The CDR3 sequence is 15 residues long. J lost 7 bases, V lost 5 bases, and 13 bases had no gene match. Written as DNA, the CDR3 is TGTGCCAGCAGTCCCCGGGGTAGCGGGATGGGGGAGCAGTACTTC. Translated: CASSPRGSGMGEQYF.

This chain connects TRBV7-9 to TRBJ2-2; D is undetermined. The germline CDR1 and CDR2 sequences are SEHNR and FQNEAQ (reference sequence). The CDR3 runs to 14 residues. Trimming removed 0 bases from V and 6 bases from J, with 8 bases in between. CDR3 coding DNA: TGTGCCAGCAGCTTAGCGTGGCTGCCCGGGGAGCTGTTTTTT. It codes for CASSLAWLPGELFF.

The CDR3 sequence: CASSPGTAIFYEQYF. DNA for the CDR3: TGTGCCAGCAGTCCCGGGACAGCGATCTTCTACGAGCAGTACTTC. This chain links TRBV28 with TRBJ2-7, with 7 bases that match TRBD1. The CDR3 contains 15 residues. With V trimmed by 5 bases and J by 3 bases, 10 bases remained unmatched. Germline lookup yields CDR1 MDHEN and CDR2 SYDVKM. The full variable domain, with the rest looked up from reference TRBV28 and TRBJ2-7, is DVKVTQSSRYLVKRTGEKVFLECVQDMDHENMFWYRQDPGLGLRLIYFSYDVKMKEKGDIPEGYSVSREKKERFSLILESASTNQTSMYLCASSPGTAIFYEQYFGPGTRLTVT.

The chain uses TRBV7-2 and TRBJ1-4, with a weak D call TRBD1 (5 bases). With 0 bases removed from V and 8 bases from J, the gap between germline ends came to 10 bases. Germline lookup yields CDR1 SGHTA and CDR2 FQGNSA. The CDR3 extends over 14 amino acids. In nucleotides, the CDR3 is TGTGCCAGCAGCTTAGCAGGGGCCGGGGAAAAACTGTTTTTT. Translating gives CASSLAGAGEKLFF.

This clone was detected only once. V is TRBV7-6 and J is TRBJ2-2, with a weak D call TRBD2 (5 bases). This CDR3 is built from 17 residues. Germline V gene data show CDR1 as SGHVS and CDR2 as FNYEAQ. The V gene lost 5 bases and the J gene lost 0 bases, with 16 bases spanning the gap. CDR3 loop: CASSIRSEAPNTGELFF. The CDR3 region has the DNA TGTGCCAGCAGCATAAGATCGGAGGCTCCGAACACCGGGGAGCTGTTTTTT. Full variable domain (missing parts from reference TRBV7-6 and TRBJ2-2): GAGVSQSPRYKVTKRGQDVALRCDPISGHVSLYWYRQALGQGPEFLTYFNYEAQQDKSGLPNDRFSAERPEGSISTLTIQRTEQRDSAMYRCASSIRSEAPNTGELFFGEGSRLTVL.

In DNA, the CDR3 is TGTGCCAGCAGTCCCCGTGTCAGGGTCGGTTACGAGCAGTACTTC. Amino acid sequence: CASSPRVRVGYEQYF. This rearrangement joins TRBV6-5 to TRBJ2-7; D might be TRBD1 (5 bases). V was clipped by 5 bases and J by 4 bases, with 18 bases between them. Germline V gene data show CDR1 as MNHEY and CDR2 as SVGAGI. The CDR3 spans 15 residues.

This clone appeared once. V gene TRBV29-1 combines with J gene TRBJ2-1; 8 bases fit TRBD1. V lost 7 bases to trimming and J lost 0 bases; unmatched junction nucleotides: 5. This CDR3 has 14 amino acids. CDR1 SQVTM and CDR2 ANQGSEA come from the germline V gene. This CDR3 is CSGSDRASYNEQFF. The CDR3 DNA reads as TGCAGCGGTTCGGACAGGGCCTCCTACAATGAGCAGTTCTTC.

The chain is built from TRBV7-2 and TRBJ1-1, with 7 bases that match TRBD1. The CDR3 consists of 14 residues. Germline CDR1 is SGHTA and CDR2 is FQGNSA. With V trimmed by 5 bases and J by 5 bases, 8 bases remained unmatched. CDR3 bases: TGTGCCAGCAGCCCAAACAGGGGAAGAACTGAAGCTTTCTTT. It encodes CASSPNRGRTEAFF.

The chain couples TRBV28 to TRBJ2-2, with 7 bases matching TRBD2. Looked up from germline, CDR1 is MDHEN and CDR2 is SYDVKM. The CDR3 has 17 amino acids. Trimming cost V 5 bases and J 6 bases; bases outside gene matches: 15. The CDR3 region is CASSPLWAGVVAGELFF. DNA for the CDR3: TGTGCCAGCAGTCCGTTATGGGCGGGAGTAGTGGCCGGGGAGCTGTTTTTT.

The V call is TRBV4-1, the J call TRBJ2-7; 13 bases map to TRBD2. V shed 0 bases and J 2 bases; nucleotides not matched to a gene: 10. CDR1 and CDR2 (germline): MGHRA, YSYEKL. The CDR3 contains 19 residues. Written as DNA, the CDR3 is TGCGCCAGCAGCCAAGATTCCGGACTAGCGGGAGTTTCCGCCTACGAGCAGTACTTC. This sequence encodes CASSQDSGLAGVSAYEQYF.

The V gene is TRBV19, the J gene TRBJ2-7; no reliable D call. The germline V and J ends were trimmed by 3 bases and 9 bases, with 18 bases remaining between them. Germline CDR1 and CDR2: LNHDA and SQIVND (reference sequence). The CDR3 is 14 residues long. The CDR3 loop is CASSISAGKSTQYF. In DNA, the CDR3 is TGTGCCAGTAGTATTTCCGCAGGCAAGAGTACGCAGTACTTC.

This chain connects TRBV6-2 or TRBV6-3 to TRBJ2-7; 8 nucleotides align to TRBD2. This CDR3 contains 15 residues. V gave up 4 bases and J gave up 1 base; unmatched junction bases: 6. Germline assignment: CDR1 MNHEY and CDR2 SVGEGT. As DNA, the CDR3 is TGTGCCAGCAGTTCTAGGGGGACTAGTTCCTACGAGCAGTACTTC. This encodes CASSSRGTSSYEQYF.

The chain uses TRBV25-1 and TRBJ2-2; the match to TRBD2 covers 7 bases. With V trimmed by 4 bases and J by 4 bases, 9 bases remained unmatched. Germline V CDR1 and CDR2: MGHDK, SYGVNS. This CDR3 comprises 16 residues. The CDR3 here is CASSVGGSGGTGELFF. The CDR3 bases are TGTGCCAGCAGTGTGGGCGGGAGCGGAGGCACCGGGGAGCTGTTTTTT.

The V and J genes are TRBV28 and TRBJ2-7, with TRBD1 matching 8 bases. Unmatched junction bases numbered 9, after V lost 4 bases and J lost 4 bases. The CDR3 extends over 15 amino acids. CDR1 is MDHEN and CDR2 is SYDVKM in the germline V gene. In DNA form, the CDR3 reads TGTGCCAGCAGTTCCTCCGGGACAGGCGGGTACGAGCAGTACTTC. The encoded protein is CASSSSGTGGYEQYF. Supplemented by reference TRBV28 and TRBJ2-7, the full variable domain reads DVKVTQSSRYLVKRTGEKVFLECVQDMDHENMFWYRQDPGLGLRLIYFSYDVKMKEKGDIPEGYSVSREKKERFSLILESASTNQTSMYLCASSSSGTGGYEQYFGPGTRLTVT.

The chain has TRBV28 and TRBJ2-1, with 7 nucleotides matching TRBD2. The CDR3 runs to 14 residues. CDR1 and CDR2 (germline): MDHEN, SYDVKM. J was trimmed by 5 bases and V by 8 bases; bases with no gene match: 9. The CDR3 DNA sequence: TGTGCCAGCCACCCCAGCGGGGCAAACAATGAGCAGTTCTTC. Amino acids: CASHPSGANNEQFF.